The T cell receptor beta chain described here comes from a study of blood T cell repertoires in COVID-19. Whole-study context: Samples taken during acute and convalescent COVID-19 were collected in the United States, Italy and Spain. From T cells, B-cell-depleted T cells, or PBMCs came the material, which was cDNA or gDNA.

Original methodology: Amplified reference gene primers provided the basis for estimating nucleated cell counts. Assay used: immunoSEQ multiplex PCR; TCRdb lists only in-frame clones, some missing. That table is the source of V, J and clone size, and D and trimming were worked out from the DNA. The table has about 210,000 clones, about 80% seen once. This receptor was obtained from a woman aged 40 to 50 with active or convalescent COVID-19. The sample comprised peripheral blood.

The CDR3 DNA reads as TGTGCCAGCAGCTCCACAGGGGGGGACACCTACGAGCAGTACTTC. Its translation: CASSSTGGDTYEQYF. The chain has TRBV7-8 and TRBJ2-7, with D possibly matching TRBD1 (8 bases). CDR3 length equals 15 residues. With 4 bases removed from V and 2 bases from J, the gap between germline ends came to 15 bases. Per germline, CDR1 SGHVS and CDR2 FQNEAQ.